The 15 T cell receptor beta chains below come from one sample, sequenced in a study of CD8 T cells in Susac syndrome. Reverse transcription of about 0.45 to 1 ug RNA was carried out with random hexamers. TCRdb ran MiXCR on the immunoSEQ multiplex PCR reads and lists one entry per CDR3 protein. The sample comprises about 76,000 distinct CDR3 sequences, roughly 90% of which are singletons, and 0.5% to 0.6% rests with the top ten. The sample was CD8+ T cells from PBMCs. The receptors shown here come from a human donor with multiple sclerosis.

The V gene is TRBV4-3, the J gene TRBJ2-3; D unclear. This CDR3 has 15 residues. The V end was cut by 0 bases, the J end by 0 bases, with 7 bases between. Per germline, CDR1 LGHNA and CDR2 YSLEER. The CDR3 protein is CASSQDNPSTDTQYF. The CDR3 region has the DNA TGCGCCAGCAGCCAAGATAACCCAAGCACAGATACGCAGTATTTT.

V usage is TRBV19 and J usage is TRBJ1-2, with 12 bases matching TRBD1. CDR1 LNHDA and CDR2 SQIVND come from the germline V gene (reference sequence). This CDR3 is 15 amino acids long. The V gene end was trimmed by 3 bases and the J gene end by 5 bases; junction bases not matched to a gene: 4. The CDR3 protein is CASSIGTGGSYGYTF. The CDR3, as DNA: TGTGCCAGTAGTATCGGGACAGGGGGCTCGTATGGCTACACCTTC.

The CDR3 reads CAWGPAGELFF. CDR3 bases: TGTGCCTGGGGACCCGCTGGGGAGCTGTTTTTT. This sequence joins TRBV30 and TRBJ2-2; D call uncertain. The ends were cut back, 5 bases at V and 8 bases at J, with 9 bases in the middle. In germline, CDR1 is GTSNPN, CDR2 SVGIG (reference sequence). The CDR3 is 11 residues long.

Worth noting for this clonotype: An end of the junction differs from the germline gene, which may be a read error. This chain links TRBV7-9 with TRBJ2-1; 7 nucleotides line up with TRBD1. Germline V gene lookup returns CDR1 SEHNR and CDR2 FQNEAQ (reference sequence). The CDR3 covers 15 residues. The CDR3 region is CASSLAGTAYNEQFF. The CDR3 DNA follows: TGTGCCAGCAGTTTAGCCGGGACAGCGTACAATGAGCAGTTCTTC. The full variable domain, in which reference TRBV7-9 and TRBJ2-1 provide the parts outside the CDR3, is DTGVSQNPRHKITKRGQNVTFRCDPISEHNRLYWYRQTLGQGPEFLTYFQNEAQLEKSRLLSDRFSAERPKGSFSTLEIQRTEQGDSAMYLCASSLAGTAYNEQFFGPGTRLTVL.

The CDR3 spells CASSQEGTAYGYTF. The CDR3 DNA follows: TGTGCCAGCAGCCAGGAAGGGACAGCCTATGGCTACACCTTC. This chain uses TRBV3-1 with TRBJ1-2; 7 nucleotides match TRBD1. CDR1 and CDR2 (germline): LGHDT, YNNKEL (reference sequence). Unmatched junction bases numbered 5, after V lost 3 bases and J lost 4 bases. This CDR3 contains 14 residues. The full variable domain, in which reference TRBV3-1 and TRBJ1-2 provide the parts outside the CDR3, is DTAVSQTPKYLVTQMGNDKSIKCEQNLGHDTMYWYKQDSKKFLKIMFSYNNKELIINETVPNRFSPKSPDKAHLNLHINSLELGDSAVYFCASSQEGTAYGYTFGSGTRLTVV.

The chain recombines TRBV5-1 with TRBJ1-2; TRBD1 might be the D (5 bases). The CDR3 contains 13 residues. V lost 1 base to trimming and J lost 8 bases, with 12 bases between them. Germline assignment: CDR1 SGHRS and CDR2 YFSETQ. The DNA of the CDR3 is TGCGCCAGCAGCTTGTCAGGGATTGAAGGCTACACCTTC. Residues: CASSLSGIEGYTF. Combining the CDR3 with reference TRBV5-1 and TRBJ1-2 gives the whole variable domain KAGVTQTPRYLIKTRGQQVTLSCSPISGHRSVSWYQQTPGQGLQFLFEYFSETQRNKGNFPGRFSGRQFSNSRSEMNVSTLELGDSALYLCASSLSGIEGYTFGSGTRLTVV.

The gene calls are TRBV7-9 and TRBJ2-1; 10 nucleotides agree with TRBD2. The CDR3 runs to 17 residues. Germline-derived CDR1 and CDR2 are SEHNR and FQNEAQ (reference sequence). J gave up 0 bases and V 3 bases, and 5 bases lay outside the gene matches. The chain's CDR3 is CASSFPSGGRSYNEQFF. CDR3 coding DNA: TGTGCCAGCAGCTTTCCTAGCGGGGGCCGCTCCTACAATGAGCAGTTCTTC.

V is TRBV20-1 and J is TRBJ2-4; D is undetermined. Germline values: CDR1 DFQATT, CDR2 SNEGSKA (reference sequence). This CDR3 has 13 amino acids. CDR3 nucleotide sequence: TGCAGCGCTTACGGGCCCCCTGGGTACATTCAGTACTTC. It translates to CSAYGPPGYIQYF.

This sequence joins TRBV7-8 and TRBJ2-3, with D perhaps matching TRBD2 (5 bases). Trimming left V 4 bases short and J 2 bases short, with 13 bases between. CDR1 is SGHVS, CDR2 FQNEAQ, per germline. The CDR3 has 15 amino acids. CDR3 protein: CASSSDQRITDTQYF. The CDR3 DNA reads as TGTGCCAGCAGCTCTGACCAGCGGATCACAGATACGCAGTATTTT. Drawing the rest from reference TRBV7-8 and TRBJ2-3, the complete variable domain is GAGVSQSPRYKVAKRGQDVALRCDPISGHVSLFWYQQALGQGPEFLTYFQNEAQLDKSGLPSDRFFAERPEGSVSTLKIQRTQQEDSAVYLCASSSDQRITDTQYFGPGTRLTVL.

V and J are TRBV5-4 and TRBJ2-5; D is ambiguous. There are 14 residues in the CDR3. V shed 1 base and J shed 2 bases, with 9 bases lying between them. Per germline, CDR1 SGHNT and CDR2 YYREEE (reference sequence). The CDR3 coding sequence is TGTGCCAGCAGCTTGATAACAGCTCAAGAGACCCAGTACTTC. It codes for CASSLITAQETQYF.

The chain couples TRBV5-4 to TRBJ1-1; a weak D match, TRBD1 (5 bases). The CDR3 covers 15 residues. The V end was cut by 0 bases, the J end by 1 base, with 10 bases between. Germline CDR1 is SGHNT and CDR2 is YYREEE (reference sequence). The CDR3 loop reads CASSLVGATNTEAFF. In nucleotides, the CDR3 is TGTGCCAGCAGCTTGGTTGGGGCGACGAACACTGAAGCTTTCTTT.

J is TRBJ1-4 and V is TRBV9; D not resolved. V gave up 8 bases and J gave up 6 bases, with 17 bases separating them. CDR3 length: 14 amino acids. Germline loops: CDR1 SGDLS, CDR2 YYNGEE. CDR3 sequence reads: CARESGGGDEKLFF. The CDR3, as DNA: TGTGCCAGAGAATCAGGTGGCGGAGATGAAAAACTGTTTTTT.

The chain combines TRBV7-6 with TRBJ2-5; TRBD2 might be the D (5 bases). Per the germline V gene, CDR1 is SGHVS and CDR2 is FNYEAQ. Between the trimmed V and J ends, which lost 3 bases and 2 bases, there was a span of 13 bases. The CDR3 runs to 15 residues. The CDR3 DNA reads TGTGCCAGCAGCTTTTCCCGGGGATCACAAGAGACCCAGTACTTC. Translating it yields CASSFSRGSQETQYF.

The rearrangement uses TRBV3-1 and TRBJ1-3; D gene ambiguous. The V end lost 4 bases, the J end lost 0 bases, and 7 bases lay between the germline ends. The CDR3 has 14 residues. Per the germline V gene, CDR1 is LGHDT and CDR2 is YNNKEL (reference sequence). The CDR3 sequence is CASSRGLSGNTIYF. The CDR3 DNA follows: TGTGCCAGCAGCCGGGGTCTCTCTGGAAACACCATATATTTT.

The chain has TRBV28 and TRBJ1-1; D unresolved. The V gene lost 7 bases and the J gene lost 5 bases, with 5 bases spanning the gap. CDR3 length: 10 residues. CDR1 and CDR2 (germline): MDHEN, SYDVKM. The CDR3 bases are TGTGCCAGCATGTCGACTGAAGCTTTCTTT. Protein: CASMSTEAFF.